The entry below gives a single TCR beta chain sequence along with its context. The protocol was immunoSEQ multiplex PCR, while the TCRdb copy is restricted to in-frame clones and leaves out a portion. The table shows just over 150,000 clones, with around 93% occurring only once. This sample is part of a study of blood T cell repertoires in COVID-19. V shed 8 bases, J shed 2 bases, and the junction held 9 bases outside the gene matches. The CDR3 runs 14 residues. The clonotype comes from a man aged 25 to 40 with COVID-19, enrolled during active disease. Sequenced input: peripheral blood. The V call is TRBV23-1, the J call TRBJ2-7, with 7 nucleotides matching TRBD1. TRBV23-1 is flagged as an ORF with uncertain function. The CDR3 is CASPPTDRTYEQYF. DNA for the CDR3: TGCGCCAGCCCCCCCACGGACAGGACCTACGAGCAGTACTTC.